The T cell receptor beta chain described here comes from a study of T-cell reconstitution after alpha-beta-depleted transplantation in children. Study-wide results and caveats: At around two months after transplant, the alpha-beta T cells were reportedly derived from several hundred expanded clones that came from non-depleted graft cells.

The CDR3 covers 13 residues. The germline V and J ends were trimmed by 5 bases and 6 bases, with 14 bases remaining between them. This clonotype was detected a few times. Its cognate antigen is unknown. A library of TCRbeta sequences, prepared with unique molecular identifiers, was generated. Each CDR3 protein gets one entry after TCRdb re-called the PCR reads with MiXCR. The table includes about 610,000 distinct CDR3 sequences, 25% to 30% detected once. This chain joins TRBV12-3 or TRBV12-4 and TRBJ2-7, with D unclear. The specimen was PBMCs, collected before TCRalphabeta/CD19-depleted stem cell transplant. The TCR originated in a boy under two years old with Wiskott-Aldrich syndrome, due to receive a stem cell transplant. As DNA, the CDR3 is TGTGCCAGCAGTCCCCAAGAGTGGACCGAGCAGTACTTC. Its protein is CASSPQEWTEQYF.